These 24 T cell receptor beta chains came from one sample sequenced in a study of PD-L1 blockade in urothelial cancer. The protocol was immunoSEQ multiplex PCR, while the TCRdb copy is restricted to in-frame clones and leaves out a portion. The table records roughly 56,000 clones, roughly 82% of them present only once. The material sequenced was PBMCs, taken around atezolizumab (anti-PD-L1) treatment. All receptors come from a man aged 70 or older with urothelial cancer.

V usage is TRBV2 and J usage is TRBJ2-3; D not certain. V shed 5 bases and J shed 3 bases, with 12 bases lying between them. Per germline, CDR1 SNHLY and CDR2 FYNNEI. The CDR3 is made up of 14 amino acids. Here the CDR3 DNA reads TGTGCCAGCAGTACCCTATTCGAGACAGATACGCAGTATTTT. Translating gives CASSTLFETDTQYF.

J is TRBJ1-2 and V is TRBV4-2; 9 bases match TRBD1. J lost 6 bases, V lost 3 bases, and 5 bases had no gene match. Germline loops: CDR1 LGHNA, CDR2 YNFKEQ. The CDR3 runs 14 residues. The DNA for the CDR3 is TGTGCCAGCAGCCATGAGGACAGGGGAGATGGCTACACCTTC. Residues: CASSHEDRGDGYTF.

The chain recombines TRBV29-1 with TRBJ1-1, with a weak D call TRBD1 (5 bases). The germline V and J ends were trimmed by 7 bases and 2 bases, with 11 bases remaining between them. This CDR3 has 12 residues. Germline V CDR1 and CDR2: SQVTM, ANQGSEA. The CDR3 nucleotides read TGCAGCGGTCAGCAGGGAAACACTGAAGCTTTCTTT. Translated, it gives CSGQQGNTEAFF.

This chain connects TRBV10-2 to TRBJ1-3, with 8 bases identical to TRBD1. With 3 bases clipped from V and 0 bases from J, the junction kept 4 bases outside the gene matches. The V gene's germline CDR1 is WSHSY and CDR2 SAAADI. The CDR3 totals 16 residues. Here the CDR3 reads CASSDGGQASGNTIYF. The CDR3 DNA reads TGCGCCAGCAGTGATGGGGGACAGGCCTCTGGAAACACCATATATTTT.

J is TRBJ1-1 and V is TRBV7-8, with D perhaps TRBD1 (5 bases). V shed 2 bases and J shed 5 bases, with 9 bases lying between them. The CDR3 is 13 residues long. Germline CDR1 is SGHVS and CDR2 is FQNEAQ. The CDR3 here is CASSLTEGTEAFF. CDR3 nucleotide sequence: TGTGCCAGCAGCTTAACGGAGGGGACTGAAGCTTTCTTT. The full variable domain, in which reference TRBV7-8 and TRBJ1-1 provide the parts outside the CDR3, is GAGVSQSPRYKVAKRGQDVALRCDPISGHVSLFWYQQALGQGPEFLTYFQNEAQLDKSGLPSDRFFAERPEGSVSTLKIQRTQQEDSAVYLCASSLTEGTEAFFGQGTRLTVV.

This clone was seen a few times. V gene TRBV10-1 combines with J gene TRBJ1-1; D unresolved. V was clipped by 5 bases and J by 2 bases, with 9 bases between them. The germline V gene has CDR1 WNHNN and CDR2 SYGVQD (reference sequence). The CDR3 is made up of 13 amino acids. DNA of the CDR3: TGCGCCAGCAGTAAAGACATTAACACTGAAGCTTTCTTT. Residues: CASSKDINTEAFF.

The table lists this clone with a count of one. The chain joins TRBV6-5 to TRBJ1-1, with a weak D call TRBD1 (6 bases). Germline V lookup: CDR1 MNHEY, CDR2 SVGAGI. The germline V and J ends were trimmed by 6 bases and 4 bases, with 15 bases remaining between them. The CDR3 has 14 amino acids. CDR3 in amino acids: CASRHLPGATEAFF. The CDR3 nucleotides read TGTGCCAGCAGACACCTGCCAGGGGCCACTGAAGCTTTCTTT.

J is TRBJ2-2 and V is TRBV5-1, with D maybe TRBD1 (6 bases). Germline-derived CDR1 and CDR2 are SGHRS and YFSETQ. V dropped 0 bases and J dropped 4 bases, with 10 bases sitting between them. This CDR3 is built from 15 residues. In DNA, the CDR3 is TGCGCCAGCAGCTTGGACCAGGGGTTCACCGGGGAGCTGTTTTTT. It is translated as CASSLDQGFTGELFF.

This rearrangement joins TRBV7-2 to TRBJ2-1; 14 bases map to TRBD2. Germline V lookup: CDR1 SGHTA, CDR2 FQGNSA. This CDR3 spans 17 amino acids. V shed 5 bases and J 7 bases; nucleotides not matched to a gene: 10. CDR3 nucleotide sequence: TGTGCCAGCAGCCTGATTGGGACTAGCGGGAGTGGGAATGAGCAGTTCTTC. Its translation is CASSLIGTSGSGNEQFF.

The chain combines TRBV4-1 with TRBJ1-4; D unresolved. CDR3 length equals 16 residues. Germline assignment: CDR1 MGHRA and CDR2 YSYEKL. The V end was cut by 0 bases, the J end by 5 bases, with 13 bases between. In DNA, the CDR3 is TGCGCCAGCAGCCAAGATCGTCGCGGTAAAAATGAAAAACTGTTTTTT. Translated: CASSQDRRGKNEKLFF.

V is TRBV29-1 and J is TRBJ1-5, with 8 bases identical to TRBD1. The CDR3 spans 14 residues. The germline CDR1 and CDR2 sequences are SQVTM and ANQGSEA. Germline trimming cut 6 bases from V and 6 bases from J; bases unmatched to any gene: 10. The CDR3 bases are TGCAGCGTCGCCGGACAGGGAAAGGGTCAGCCCCAGCATTTT. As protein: CSVAGQGKGQPQHF.

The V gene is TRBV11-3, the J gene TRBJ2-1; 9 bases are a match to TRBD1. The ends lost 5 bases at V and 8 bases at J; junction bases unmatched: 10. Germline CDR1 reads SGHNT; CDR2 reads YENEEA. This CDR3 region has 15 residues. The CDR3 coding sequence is TGTGCCAGCAGCCGGGGACAGGGATATGGCGATGAGCAGTTCTTC. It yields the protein CASSRGQGYGDEQFF. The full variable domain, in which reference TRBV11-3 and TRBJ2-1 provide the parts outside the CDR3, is EAGVVQSPRYKIIEKKQPVAFWCNPISGHNTLYWYLQNLGQGPELLIRYENEEAVDDSQLPKDRFSAERLKGVDSTLKIQPAELGDSAVYLCASSRGQGYGDEQFFGPGTRLTVL.

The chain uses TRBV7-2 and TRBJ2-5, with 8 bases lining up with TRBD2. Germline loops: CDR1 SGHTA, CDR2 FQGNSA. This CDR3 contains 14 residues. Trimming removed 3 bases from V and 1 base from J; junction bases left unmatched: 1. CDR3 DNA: TGTGCCAGCAGCTTTACTAGCGGCCAAGAGACCCAGTACTTC. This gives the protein CASSFTSGQETQYF.

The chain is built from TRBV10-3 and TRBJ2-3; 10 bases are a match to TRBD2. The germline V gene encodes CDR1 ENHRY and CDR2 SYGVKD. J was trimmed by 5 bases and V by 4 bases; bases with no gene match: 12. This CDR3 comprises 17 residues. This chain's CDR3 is CAISVDEGTSALDTQYF. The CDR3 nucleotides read TGTGCCATCAGTGTCGATGAGGGGACTAGCGCATTAGATACGCAGTATTTT.

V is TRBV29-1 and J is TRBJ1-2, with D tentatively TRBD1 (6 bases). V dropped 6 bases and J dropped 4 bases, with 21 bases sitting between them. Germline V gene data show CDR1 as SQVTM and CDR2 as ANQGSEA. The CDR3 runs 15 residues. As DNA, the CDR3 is TGCAGCGTCCAAGGAGCCAGACAGGAGGCCTATGGCTACACCTTC. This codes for CSVQGARQEAYGYTF.

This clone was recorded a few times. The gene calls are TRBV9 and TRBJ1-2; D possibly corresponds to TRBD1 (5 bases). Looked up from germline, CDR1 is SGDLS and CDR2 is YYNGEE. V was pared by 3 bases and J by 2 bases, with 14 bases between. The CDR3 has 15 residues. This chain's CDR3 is CASSAKQGLNYGYTF. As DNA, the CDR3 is TGTGCCAGCAGCGCGAAGCAGGGCTTAAACTATGGCTACACCTTC.

CDR3 residues: CSVEAGGKGQPQHF. The CDR3 DNA reads as TGCAGCGTTGAAGCTGGGGGCAAAGGTCAGCCCCAGCATTTT. The gene calls are TRBV29-1 and TRBJ1-5, with a tentative D call TRBD1 (6 bases). This CDR3 comprises 14 residues. V lost 1 base and J 6 bases, leaving 13 bases between the germline ends. Germline V gene data show CDR1 as SQVTM and CDR2 as ANQGSEA. Looking up the rest from reference TRBV29-1 and TRBJ1-5 gives the full variable domain: SAVISQKPSRDICQRGTSLTIQCQVDSQVTMMFWYRQQPGQSLTLIATANQGSEATYESGFVIDKFPISRPNLTFSTLTVSNMSPEDSSIYLCSVEAGGKGQPQHFGDGTRLSIL.

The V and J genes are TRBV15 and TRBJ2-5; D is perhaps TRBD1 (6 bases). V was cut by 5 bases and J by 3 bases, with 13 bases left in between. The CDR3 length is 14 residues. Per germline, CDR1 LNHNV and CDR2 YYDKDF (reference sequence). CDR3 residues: CATSPQGREETQYF. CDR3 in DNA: TGTGCCACCAGCCCACAGGGTAGGGAAGAGACCCAGTACTTC. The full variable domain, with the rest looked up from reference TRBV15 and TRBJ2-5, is DAMVIQNPRYQVTQFGKPVTLSCSQTLNHNVMYWYQQKSSQAPKLLFHYYDKDFNNEADTPDNFQSRRPNTSFCFLDIRSPGLGDTAMYLCATSPQGREETQYFGPGTRLLVL.

The CDR3 spells CASTGGAYNEQFF. CDR3 bases: TGCGCCAGCACAGGAGGCGCCTACAATGAGCAGTTCTTC. The chain joins TRBV5-1 to TRBJ2-1; tentative D call: TRBD2 (5 bases). Looked up from germline, CDR1 is SGHRS and CDR2 is YFSETQ. V lost 6 bases to trimming and J lost 2 bases, with 9 bases between them. The CDR3 covers 13 residues. Full variable domain (rest looked up from reference TRBV5-1 and TRBJ2-1): KAGVTQTPRYLIKTRGQQVTLSCSPISGHRSVSWYQQTPGQGLQFLFEYFSETQRNKGNFPGRFSGRQFSNSRSEMNVSTLELGDSALYLCASTGGAYNEQFFGPGTRLTVL.

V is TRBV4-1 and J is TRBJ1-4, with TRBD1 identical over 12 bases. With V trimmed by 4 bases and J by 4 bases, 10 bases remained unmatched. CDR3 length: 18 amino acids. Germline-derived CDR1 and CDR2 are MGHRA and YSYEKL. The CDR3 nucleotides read TGCGCCAGCAGCCCCAGGGACAGGGGGCCTCAAAATAATGAAAAACTGTTTTTT. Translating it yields CASSPRDRGPQNNEKLFF.

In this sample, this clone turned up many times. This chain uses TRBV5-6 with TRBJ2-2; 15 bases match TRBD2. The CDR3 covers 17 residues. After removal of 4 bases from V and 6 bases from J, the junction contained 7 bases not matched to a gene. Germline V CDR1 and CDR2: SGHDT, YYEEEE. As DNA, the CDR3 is TGTGCCAGCAGCCGCGGACTAGCGGGAGGGCCGGCCGGGGAGCTGTTTTTT. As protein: CASSRGLAGGPAGELFF.

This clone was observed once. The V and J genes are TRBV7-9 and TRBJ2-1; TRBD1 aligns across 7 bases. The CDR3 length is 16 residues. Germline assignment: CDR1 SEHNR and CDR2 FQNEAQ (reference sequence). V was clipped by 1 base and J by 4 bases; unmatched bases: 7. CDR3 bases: TGTGCCAGCAGCTTAGATTTTGGGACAGCTTACAATGAGCAGTTCTTC. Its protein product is CASSLDFGTAYNEQFF.

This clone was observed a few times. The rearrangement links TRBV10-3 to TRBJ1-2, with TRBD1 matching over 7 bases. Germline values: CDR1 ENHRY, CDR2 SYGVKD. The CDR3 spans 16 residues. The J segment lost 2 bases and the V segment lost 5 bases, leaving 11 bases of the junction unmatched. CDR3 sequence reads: CAISQTTDRSNYGYTF. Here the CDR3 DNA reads TGTGCCATCAGTCAAACTACGGACAGGTCCAACTATGGCTACACCTTC.

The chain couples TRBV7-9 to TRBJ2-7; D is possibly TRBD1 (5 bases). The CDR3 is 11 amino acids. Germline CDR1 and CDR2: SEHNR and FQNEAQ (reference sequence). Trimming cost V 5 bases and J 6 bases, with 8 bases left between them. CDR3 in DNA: TGTGCCAGCAGCCCAGGGTTCGAGCAGTACTTC. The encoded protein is CASSPGFEQYF.